This entry concerns a single T cell receptor beta chain. All of the isolated RNA was reverse transcribed, so expressed TCRB transcripts were sequenced. Method: immunoSEQ multiplex PCR; TCRdb's copy keeps in-frame clones and lacks some. This table holds around 250,000 clones, 11% to 15% found once. This record belongs to a study of beta chain features in type 1 diabetes. The sequence was collected from a woman in her thirties or forties in good health. What was sequenced was naive CD4+ T cells from blood.

CDR3 loop: CASRSAGYEQYF. CDR3 nucleotide sequence: TGTGCCAGCAGATCGGCAGGGTACGAGCAGTACTTC. The gene calls are TRBV5-6 and TRBJ2-7, with a tentative D call TRBD1 (5 bases). Trimming pared 5 bases from V and 4 bases from J, leaving 10 bases between. Germline lookup yields CDR1 SGHDT and CDR2 YYEEEE. This CDR3 is built from 12 residues.